Reported below is one T cell receptor beta chain. This sample was taken from a study of blood T cell repertoires in COVID-19. About the study: Sites across the United States, Italy and Spain contributed samples from acute and convalescent COVID-19.

Trimming left V 2 bases short and J 2 bases short, with 10 bases between. Germline CDR1 is SNHLY and CDR2 is FYNNEI. This CDR3 is 15 amino acids long. In the authors' methods: Amplification from reference gene primers served as the basis for estimated nucleated cell counts. The method was immunoSEQ multiplex PCR; TCRdb's version includes in-frame clones alone and lacks a portion of them. That table gives V, J and clone size, and the DNA gave D and trimming. The table lists roughly 140,000 clones, around 85% of them singletons, with about 2.5% in the top ten. The sample consisted of peripheral blood. The sequence was collected from an older woman with acute or convalescent COVID-19. V gene TRBV2 combines with J gene TRBJ1-5, with no clear D. The CDR3: CASSEIRQGNQPQHF. CDR3 nucleotide sequence: TGTGCCAGCAGTGAAATTAGGCAGGGCAATCAGCCCCAGCATTTT.